One T cell receptor beta chain is described in this entry. V gave up 6 bases and J gave up 6 bases, with 11 bases separating them. The germline CDR1 and CDR2 sequences are LGHDT and YNNKEL (reference sequence). The CDR3 is 12 amino acids. This record belongs to a study of blood T cell repertoires in COVID-19. Study information: Whether acute or convalescent, the COVID-19 samples came from the United States, Italy and Spain. PBMCs, B-cell-depleted T cells, or T cells provided the cDNA or gDNA that made up the material.

Original processing methods: Amplifying reference gene primers gave estimates of nucleated cell counts. The table came from immunoSEQ multiplex PCR; TCRdb's copy has only in-frame clones and leaves some out. V and J calls plus clone size are reproduced from that table; the DNA served to infer D and trimming. Counted here are about 180,000 clones, 80% to 90% occurring once; the ten biggest clones make up 7% to 10%. This receptor was obtained from a man aged 45-65 years with active or convalescent COVID-19. The rearrangement joins TRBV3-1 (or the pseudogene TRBV3-2) to TRBJ1-1; no firm D call. Sequenced material: peripheral blood. CDR3 in amino acids: CASRLGTAEAFF. CDR3 DNA sequence: TGTGCCAGCAGGCTAGGAACGGCTGAAGCTTTCTTT.